The rows below give T cell receptor beta chains drawn from one sample of a study of PD-1 blockade in classical Hodgkin lymphoma. Sequenced by immunoSEQ multiplex PCR; TCRdb stores in-frame clones only, minus some. The profile covers more than 45,000 clones, with 80% to 95% appearing a single time and under 11% taken by the ten largest. Specimen: peripheral blood mononuclear cells (PBMCs), collected before the second cycle of nivolumab. The receptors were sampled from a human donor with classical Hodgkin lymphoma. CDR3s include the opening cysteine and the closing phenylalanine or tryptophan. The order of the fields is clone size, V gene, J gene, CDR3 protein. Clone size is stated in some rows and not others, as once, few, many or a class when expanded.

-,TRBV21-1,TRBJ1-2,CASSSGTGGNSYGYTF
-,TRBV6-1,TRBJ2-1,CASSEVIRTGPNEQFF
-,TRBV6-5,TRBJ1-2,CASSPHSSYGYTF
-,TRBV27,TRBJ2-7,CASRPGQGSYEQYF
-,TRBV5-1,TRBJ2-5,CASSSTTSLETQYF
once,TRBV29-1,TRBJ1-4,CSVDGSLNEKLFF
-,TRBV11-2,TRBJ2-2,CASSYLGSNTGELFF
once,TRBV11-2,TRBJ1-1,CASSSPKNTEAFF
medium-sized,TRBV13,TRBJ1-1,CASSLEGENTEAFF
-,TRBV7-9,TRBJ2-7,CASSLGRAYEQYF
-,TRBV12-5,TRBJ1-1,CASGTIQGVGNTEAFF
-,TRBV6-6,TRBJ1-1,CASSMTAIRNTEAFF
-,TRBV10-3,TRBJ1-2,CAISESHPVGYGYTF
few,TRBV28,TRBJ1-5,CASRELRGRDQPQHF
-,TRBV4-3,TRBJ1-2,CASSQERTNYGYTF
-,TRBV2,TRBJ2-5,CASSLGEIETQYF
-,TRBV27,TRBJ1-3,CASSHTGTGNTIYF
once,TRBV6-5,TRBJ2-7,CASSYGGSYEQYF
-,TRBV6-4,TRBJ2-6,CASSDGASGANVLTF
-,TRBV6-5,TRBJ2-2,CASSPQRHTGELFF
-,TRBV5-1,TRBJ1-2,CASSETGQDGYTF
once,TRBV9,TRBJ2-3,CASSVVGGLAGQYF